This TCR beta chain was obtained from a study of blood T cell repertoires in COVID-19. Original handling: Cell counts per sample came from amplifying reference gene primers. Assay: immunoSEQ multiplex PCR; the TCRdb copy retains only in-frame clones and omits some. The D gene and trimming were derived from the DNA, and the V and J assignments and clone size from that table. The table lists about 82,000 clones, about 74% of them singletons. Germline-derived CDR1 and CDR2 are SQVTM and ANQGSEA. Trimming shortened V by 0 bases and J by 9 bases, and 11 bases separated the two germline ends. The CDR3 runs to 12 residues.

The TCR was taken from a human donor with acute or convalescent COVID-19. The donor label of this sample is uncertain. The source material was peripheral blood. The rearrangement uses TRBV29-1 and TRBJ1-2; possible D gene TRBD1, 5 bases. For the CDR3, the DNA is TGCAGCGTTGAAGAACATCAGGGTAGCTACACCTTC. Amino acid sequence: CSVEEHQGSYTF.